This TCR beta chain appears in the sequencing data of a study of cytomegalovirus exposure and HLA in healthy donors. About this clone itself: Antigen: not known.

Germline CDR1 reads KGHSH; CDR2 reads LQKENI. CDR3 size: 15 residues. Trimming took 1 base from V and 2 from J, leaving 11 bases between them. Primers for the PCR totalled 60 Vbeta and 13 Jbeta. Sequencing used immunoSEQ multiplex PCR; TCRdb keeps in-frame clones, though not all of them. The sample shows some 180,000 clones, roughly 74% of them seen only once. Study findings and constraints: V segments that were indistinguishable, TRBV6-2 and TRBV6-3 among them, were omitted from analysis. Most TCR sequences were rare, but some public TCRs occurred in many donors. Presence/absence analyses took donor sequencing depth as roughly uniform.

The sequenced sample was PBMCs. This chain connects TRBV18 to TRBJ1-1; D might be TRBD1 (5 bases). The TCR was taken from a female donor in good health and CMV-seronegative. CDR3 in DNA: TGTGCCAGCTCACCACTGATGGGGGGAAACACTGAAGCTTTCTTT. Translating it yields CASSPLMGGNTEAFF.